This T cell receptor (beta chain) was sequenced for a study of control samples from healthy donors and cancer patients. The protocol was immunoSEQ multiplex PCR, while the TCRdb copy is restricted to in-frame clones and leaves out a portion. This sample has about 180,000 clones, with about 90% found just once. This clone was observed a single time. The CDR3 spans 13 residues. With 3 bases removed from V and 2 bases from J, the gap between germline ends came to 7 bases. CDR1 is MNHEY and CDR2 is SMNVEV in the germline V gene (reference sequence). This receptor was taken from a woman aged 50 to 60 in good health. The genes are TRBV27 and TRBJ1-1, with D possibly TRBD1 on 5 matching bases. Sample: blood. CDR3 sequence reads: CASSFGGNTEAFF. In DNA, the CDR3 is TGTGCCAGCAGTTTTGGGGGAAACACTGAAGCTTTCTTT.